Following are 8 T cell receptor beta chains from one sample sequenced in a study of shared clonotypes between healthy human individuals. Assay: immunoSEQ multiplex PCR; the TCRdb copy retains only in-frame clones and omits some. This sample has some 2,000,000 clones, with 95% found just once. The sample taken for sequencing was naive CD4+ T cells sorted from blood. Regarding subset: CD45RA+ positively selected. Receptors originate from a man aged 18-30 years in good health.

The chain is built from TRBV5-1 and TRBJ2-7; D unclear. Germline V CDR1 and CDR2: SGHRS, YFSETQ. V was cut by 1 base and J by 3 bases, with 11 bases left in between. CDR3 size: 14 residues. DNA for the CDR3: TGCGCCAGCAGCTTGACGTCACCGGACTACGAGCAGTACTTC. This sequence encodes CASSLTSPDYEQYF.

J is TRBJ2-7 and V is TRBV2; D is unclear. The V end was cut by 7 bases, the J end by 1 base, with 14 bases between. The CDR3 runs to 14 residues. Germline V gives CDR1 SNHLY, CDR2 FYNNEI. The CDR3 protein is CASTPHGVSYEQYF. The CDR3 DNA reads TGTGCCAGCACCCCCCATGGGGTTTCCTACGAGCAGTACTTC.

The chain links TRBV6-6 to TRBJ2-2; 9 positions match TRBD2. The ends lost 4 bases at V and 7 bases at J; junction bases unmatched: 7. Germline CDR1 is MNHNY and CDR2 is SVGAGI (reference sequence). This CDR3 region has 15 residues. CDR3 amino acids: CASSSLPRGGGELFF. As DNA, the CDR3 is TGTGCCAGCAGTTCCCTGCCGCGGGGGGGCGGGGAGCTGTTTTTT.

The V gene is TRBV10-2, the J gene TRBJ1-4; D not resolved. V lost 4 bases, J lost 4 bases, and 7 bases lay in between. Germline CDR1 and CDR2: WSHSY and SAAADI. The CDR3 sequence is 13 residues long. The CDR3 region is CASSGSGNEKLFF. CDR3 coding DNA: TGCGCCAGCAGTGGCAGTGGTAATGAAAAACTGTTTTTT.

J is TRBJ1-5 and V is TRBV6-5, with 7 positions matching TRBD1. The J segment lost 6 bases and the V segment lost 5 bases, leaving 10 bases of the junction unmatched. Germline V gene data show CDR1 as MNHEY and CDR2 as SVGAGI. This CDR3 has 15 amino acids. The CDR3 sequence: CASSATGSYGQPQHF. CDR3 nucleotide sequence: TGTGCCAGCAGTGCGACAGGGAGCTATGGTCAGCCCCAGCATTTT.

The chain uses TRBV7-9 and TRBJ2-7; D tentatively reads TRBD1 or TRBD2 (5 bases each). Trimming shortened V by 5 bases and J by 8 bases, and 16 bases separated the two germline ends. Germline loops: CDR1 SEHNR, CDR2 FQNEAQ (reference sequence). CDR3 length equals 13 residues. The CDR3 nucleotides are TGTGCCAGCAGCCAACGGGACGGCGTGAAGCAGTACTTC. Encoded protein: CASSQRDGVKQYF.

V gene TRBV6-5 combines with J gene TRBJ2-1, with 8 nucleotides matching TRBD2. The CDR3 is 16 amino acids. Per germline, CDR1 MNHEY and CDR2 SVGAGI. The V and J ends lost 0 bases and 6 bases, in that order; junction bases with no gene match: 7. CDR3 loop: CASSYSTGRAGNEQFF. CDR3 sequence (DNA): TGTGCCAGCAGTTACTCGACCGGGAGGGCCGGCAATGAGCAGTTCTTC.

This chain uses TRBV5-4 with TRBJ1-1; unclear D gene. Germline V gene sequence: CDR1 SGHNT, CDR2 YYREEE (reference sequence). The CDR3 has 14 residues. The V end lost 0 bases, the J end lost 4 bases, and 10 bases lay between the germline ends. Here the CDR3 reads CASSLGVMSTEAFF. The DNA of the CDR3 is TGTGCCAGCAGCTTGGGGGTCATGAGCACTGAAGCTTTCTTT. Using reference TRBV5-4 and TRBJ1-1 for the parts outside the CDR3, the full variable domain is ETGVTQSPTHLIKTRGQQVTLRCSSQSGHNTVSWYQQALGQGPQFIFQYYREEENGRGNFPPRFSGLQFPNYSSELNVNALELDDSALYLCASSLGVMSTEAFFGQGTRLTVV.